A single sample gave rise to the 9 T cell receptor beta chains below, sequenced in a study of molecular identifiers for immune sequencing clone quantification. In TCRdb, the PCR reads were re-called with MiXCR into one record per CDR3 protein. The sample shows around 320,000 distinct CDR3 sequences, roughly 24% of them seen only once. The sample consisted of naive CD8+ T cells from blood, with Jurkat cell RNA spiked in. The subset was: FACS-sorted CD8+CD4-CCR7+CD45RA+ naive T cells. These receptors were obtained from a human donor in good health. Some libraries in this study had Jurkat cell RNA spiked in.

V and J are TRBV25-1 and TRBJ2-3; 8 bases line up with TRBD2. Germline assignment: CDR1 MGHDK and CDR2 SYGVNS. The J segment lost 6 bases and the V segment lost 0 bases, leaving 2 bases of the junction unmatched. The CDR3 runs to 14 residues. CDR3 nucleotide sequence: TGTGCCAGCAGTGAATATAGCGGGGTGGATACGCAGTATTTT. This translates into CASSEYSGVDTQYF.

This clonotype occurred many times. This CDR3 reads CAISGGNEQYF. The CDR3 nucleotides read TGTGCCATCAGTGGGGGGAATGAGCAGTACTTC. The gene calls are TRBV10-3 and TRBJ2-7, with D possibly being TRBD1 or TRBD2 (5 bases each). The CDR3 contains 11 residues. Germline assignment: CDR1 ENHRY and CDR2 SYGVKD. Trimming removed 4 bases from V and 7 bases from J, with 8 bases in between.

Details on this clonotype: One base away lies a much larger clone, so this may be a sequencing read error. This rearrangement joins TRBV7-9 to TRBJ2-7, with D uncertain. Germline values: CDR1 SEHNR, CDR2 FQNEAQ (reference sequence). This CDR3 comprises 12 residues. Between the trimmed V and J ends, which lost 6 bases and 2 bases, there was a span of 8 bases. CDR3 protein: CASRRDTYEQYF. The CDR3 coding sequence is TGTGCCAGCAGAAGGGATACCTACGAGCAGTACTTC.

Points on this clonotype: A much larger clone differs from this one at a single base, so this may be a read error. The genes are TRBV30 and TRBJ1-1; no definite D call. The CDR3 runs 11 residues. The germline V gene encodes CDR1 GTSNPN and CDR2 SVGIG (reference sequence). The CDR3 loop is CAWSGGTEASF. The CDR3 DNA reads as TGTGCCTGGAGTGGGGGAACTGAAGCTTCCTTT.

Points on this clonotype: Being one base from a much bigger clone, this may be a read error. The gene calls are TRBV2 and TRBJ1-4; D perhaps matches TRBD1 (5 bases). Looked up from germline, CDR1 is SNHLY and CDR2 is FYNNEI. The CDR3 loop spans 16 amino acids. The CDR3: CASSTSSRDLSEKPFF. DNA of the CDR3: TGTGCCAGCAGTACGTCCAGTCGGGACCTCAGTGAAAAACCGTTTTTT.

A remark on this clonotype: One base away lies a much larger clone, so this may be a sequencing read error. The gene calls are TRBV10-3 and TRBJ2-5, with 7 bases fitting TRBD1. The CDR3 is 13 amino acids. V lost 6 bases and J lost 3; bases outside the gene matches: 4. Germline V lookup: CDR1 ENHRY, CDR2 SYGVKD. The CDR3 sequence: CAIRGDSEETQYF. The CDR3 nucleotides are TGTGCCATCAGGGGGGACAGTGAAGAGACCCAGTACTTC.

In this sample, this clonotype turned up many times. The V gene is TRBV7-2, the J gene TRBJ2-7; 8 bases agree with TRBD2. The CDR3 has 16 residues. Germline CDR1 is SGHTA and CDR2 is FQGNSA. The ends lost 5 bases at V and 0 bases at J; junction bases unmatched: 9. The CDR3 DNA is TGTGCCAGCAGCGCCCATAGCGGGACGAGCTCCTACGAGCAGTACTTC. It is translated as CASSAHSGTSSYEQYF.

This clonotype was counted ten times or more. The V call is TRBV3-1, the J call TRBJ1-1; a weak D match, TRBD1 (5 bases). Looked up from germline, CDR1 is LGHDT and CDR2 is YNNKEL (reference sequence). The CDR3 has 15 amino acids. The V end lost 0 bases, the J end lost 5 bases, and 13 bases lay between the germline ends. This CDR3 is CASSQDRWGYTEAFF. The CDR3 region has the DNA TGTGCCAGCAGCCAAGACCGGTGGGGGTATACTGAAGCTTTCTTT.

This clonotype was found many times. The CDR3 coding sequence is TGTGCCAGCAGTTCCCGGGGGAGCTCCTACGAGCAGTACTTC. It codes for CASSSRGSSYEQYF. The genes are TRBV12-3 or TRBV12-4 and TRBJ2-7; D is possibly TRBD2 (6 bases). V was pared by 4 bases and J by 0 bases, with 10 bases between. The CDR3 loop spans 14 amino acids.